Listed below are T cell receptor beta chains from one sample, sequenced in a study of blood T cell repertoires in COVID-19. Generated by immunoSEQ multiplex PCR, the TCRdb table keeps only in-frame clones and is missing some. The table lists about 59,000 clones, 80% to 95% of them singletons. Sequencing was done on a sample of peripheral blood. These receptors all stem from a man older than 75 with acute or convalescent COVID-19. The CDR3 runs from the conserved cysteine through the conserved F or W. Fields, in order: CDR3 protein, CDR3 DNA, J gene, clone size, D gene, V gene. D genes are given only for firm matches. Clone size appears in some rows only: once, few, many, or a class for an expanded clone.

cdr3_aa: CASSEWEDATKKETQYF
cdr3_nt: TGTGCCAGCAGTGAATGGGAGGATGCGACAAAGAAGGAGACCCAGTACTTC
j_call: TRBJ2-5
clone_size: -
d_call: -
v_call: TRBV6-1

cdr3_aa: CASSLGTGVNTEAFF
cdr3_nt: TGTGCCAGCAGCTTAGGGACAGGGGTGAACACTGAAGCTTTCTTT
j_call: TRBJ1-1
clone_size: large
d_call: TRBD1
v_call: TRBV7-8

cdr3_aa: CASSLEQGTEAFF
cdr3_nt: TGTGCCAGCAGCTTGGAACAGGGAACTGAAGCTTTCTTT
j_call: TRBJ1-1
clone_size: few
d_call: -
v_call: TRBV5-6

cdr3_aa: CASSLDRVNTYNSPLHF
cdr3_nt: TGTGCCAGCAGCTTAGACAGGGTGAACACCTATAATTCACCCCTCCACTTT
j_call: TRBJ1-6
clone_size: -
d_call: -
v_call: TRBV7-2

cdr3_aa: CASSLDRGQYNEQFF
cdr3_nt: TGTGCCAGCAGTCTGGATAGGGGACAATACAATGAGCAGTTCTTC
j_call: TRBJ2-1
clone_size: -
d_call: -
v_call: TRBV6-5

cdr3_aa: CSASPLGGAGDTQYF
cdr3_nt: TGCAGTGCTAGTCCCCTCGGCGGGGCCGGGGATACGCAGTATTTT
j_call: TRBJ2-3
clone_size: -
d_call: -
v_call: TRBV20-1

cdr3_aa: CASRPQVREGEKLFF
cdr3_nt: TGTGCCAGCAGACCCCAAGTCAGGGAGGGGGAAAAACTGTTTTTT
j_call: TRBJ1-4
clone_size: -
d_call: -
v_call: TRBV21-1

cdr3_aa: CASNFRGESYEQYF
cdr3_nt: TGTGCCAGCAACTTCAGGGGAGAATCCTACGAGCAGTACTTC
j_call: TRBJ2-7
clone_size: -
d_call: -
v_call: TRBV6-5

cdr3_aa: CASSLGLNSYEQYF
cdr3_nt: TGTGCCAGCAGCTTAGGCCTAAACTCCTACGAGCAGTACTTC
j_call: TRBJ2-7
clone_size: once
d_call: -
v_call: TRBV7-2

cdr3_aa: CASRGDEKLFF
cdr3_nt: TGTGCCAGCAGGGGCGATGAAAAACTGTTTTTT
j_call: TRBJ1-4
clone_size: -
d_call: -
v_call: TRBV6-5

cdr3_aa: CASRRQQGMNTEAFF
cdr3_nt: TGTGCCAGCAGGCGCCAACAGGGGATGAACACTGAAGCTTTCTTT
j_call: TRBJ1-1
clone_size: -
d_call: TRBD1
v_call: TRBV2

cdr3_aa: CASSAWGPAGANVLTF
cdr3_nt: TGTGCCAGTAGCGCTTGGGGGCCAGCCGGGGCCAACGTCCTGACTTTC
j_call: TRBJ2-6
clone_size: -
d_call: -
v_call: TRBV19

cdr3_aa: CASSPGTSGERTDTQYF
cdr3_nt: TGTGCCAGCTCACCCGGGACTAGCGGGGAACGCACAGATACGCAGTATTTT
j_call: TRBJ2-3
clone_size: -
d_call: TRBD2
v_call: TRBV18

cdr3_aa: CASSPGQGAGGELFF
cdr3_nt: TGTGCCAGCAGCCCGGGACAGGGGGCAGGAGGGGAGCTGTTTTTT
j_call: TRBJ2-2
clone_size: -
d_call: TRBD1
v_call: TRBV11-3

cdr3_aa: CASRRLEGAGNTIYF
cdr3_nt: TGTGCCAGTAGACGGCTTGAGGGGGCTGGAAACACCATATATTTT
j_call: TRBJ1-3
clone_size: -
d_call: -
v_call: TRBV19

cdr3_aa: CASSLPGQSNEQYF
cdr3_nt: TGCGCCAGCAGTCTCCCGGGACAGAGTAACGAGCAGTACTTC
j_call: TRBJ2-7
clone_size: -
d_call: TRBD1
v_call: TRBV23-1

cdr3_aa: CASSQVERTGGYEQYF
cdr3_nt: TGCGCCAGCAGCCAAGTGGAAAGGACAGGGGGTTACGAGCAGTACTTC
j_call: TRBJ2-7
clone_size: -
d_call: TRBD1
v_call: TRBV4-1

cdr3_aa: CASRLTARNTIYF
cdr3_nt: TGTGCCAGCAGGCTTACCGCGAGAAACACCATATATTTT
j_call: TRBJ1-3
clone_size: -
d_call: -
v_call: TRBV13

cdr3_aa: CASSLQESSYEQYF
cdr3_nt: TGCGCCAGCAGCCTACAGGAGTCCTCCTACGAGCAGTACTTC
j_call: TRBJ2-7
clone_size: -
d_call: -
v_call: TRBV5-1

cdr3_aa: CASSYTGTGGRGYTF
cdr3_nt: TGCGCCAGCAGCTATACCGGGACAGGGGGCCGAGGCTACACCTTC
j_call: TRBJ1-2
clone_size: -
d_call: TRBD1
v_call: TRBV5-1

cdr3_aa: CASITGDTGELFF
cdr3_nt: TGTGCCAGTATCACGGGTGACACCGGGGAGCTGTTTTTT
j_call: TRBJ2-2
clone_size: -
d_call: -
v_call: TRBV19

cdr3_aa: CASSLRLAGRPYEQYF
cdr3_nt: TGTGCCAGCAGTTTAAGGTTAGCGGGGAGACCCTACGAGCAGTACTTC
j_call: TRBJ2-7
clone_size: -
d_call: TRBD2
v_call: TRBV27

cdr3_aa: CASSTRDRTEKLFF
cdr3_nt: TGTGCCAGTAGTACACGGGACAGGACTGAAAAACTGTTTTTT
j_call: TRBJ1-4
clone_size: -
d_call: TRBD1
v_call: TRBV19

cdr3_aa: CAISGGGGKSTEAFF
cdr3_nt: TGTGCCATCAGTGGTGGGGGGGGTAAGAGCACTGAAGCTTTCTTT
j_call: TRBJ1-1
clone_size: -
d_call: -
v_call: TRBV10-3

cdr3_aa: CASSRDREVYEQYF
cdr3_nt: TGTGCCAGCAGTCGGGACAGGGAGGTCTACGAGCAGTACTTC
j_call: TRBJ2-7
clone_size: -
d_call: TRBD1
v_call: TRBV27

cdr3_aa: CASSLLAGGETQYF
cdr3_nt: TGCGCCAGCAGCTTACTAGCGGGGGGAGAGACCCAGTACTTC
j_call: TRBJ2-5
clone_size: -
d_call: TRBD2
v_call: TRBV5-1

cdr3_aa: CASSGGQGAVGELFF
cdr3_nt: TGTGCCAGCAGCGGAGGTCAGGGGGCAGTCGGGGAGCTGTTTTTT
j_call: TRBJ2-2
clone_size: -
d_call: TRBD1
v_call: TRBV7-2